A selection of T cell receptor beta chains follows, all from one sample in a study of blood T cells in healthy people across ages. TCRdb analysed the 5' RACE reads with MiXCR anew, one entry per CDR3 protein. The sample shows hundreds of thousands of distinct CDR3 sequences, under 45% of them seen only once. Sequenced material: blood. The receptors were gathered from a man aged 60-69 years in good health. Each CDR3 is given with its conserved first and last residue. A D gene is named only where the DNA matches it firmly. Where a row states a size, it is once, few, many or the class of an expanded clone; other rows omit it.

TRBV3-1,NA,few,TRBJ2-5,TGTGCCAGCAGCCAAGGGTCCGAGGGAAAGACCCAGTACTTC,CASSQGSEGKTQYF
TRBV7-9,NA,NA,TRBJ2-1,TGTGCCAGCAGCCCCCTCCGGGCGGGGCAGTTCTTC,CASSPLRAGQFF
TRBV4-1,TRBD1,few,TRBJ2-2,TGCGCCAGCAGCCTAGAGGGACAGGGGAGCACCGGGGAGCTGTTTTTT,CASSLEGQGSTGELFF
TRBV3-1,NA,NA,TRBJ2-2,TGTGCCAGCAGCCAAGATCCCAGGGTGTTTGGGGAAGTCACCGGGGAGCTGTTTTTT,CASSQDPRVFGEVTGELFF
TRBV29-1,NA,many,TRBJ1-2,TGCAGCACCCAAGGCGGAGGGGACTATGGCTACACCTTC,CSTQGGGDYGYTF
TRBV12-3/TRBV12-4,NA,many,TRBJ2-3,TGCGCCAGCAGATCAGGGGGCACAGATACGCAGTATTTT,CASRSGGTDTQYF
TRBV27,TRBD1,many,TRBJ1-1,TGTGCCAGCAGCAGGGACAGCCGATACACTGAAGCTTTCTTT,CASSRDSRYTEAFF
TRBV20-1,NA,few,TRBJ1-1,TGCAGTGCTGACGACGTCACTGAAGCTTTCTTT,CSADDVTEAFF
TRBV25-1,NA,NA,TRBJ2-5,TGTGCCAGCAGGTATAGGGCTGAGACCCAGTACTTC,CASRYRAETQYF
TRBV15,TRBD1,NA,TRBJ1-2,TGTGCCACCAGCAAAGATAGGCAGGGGGTTCGCTACACCTTC,CATSKDRQGVRYTF
TRBV10-3,TRBD2,NA,TRBJ2-7,TGTGCCATCAGTGACCTCGACAGATATACTAGCGACTCCTACGAGCAGTACTTC,CAISDLDRYTSDSYEQYF
TRBV15,TRBD1,many,TRBJ2-7,TGTGCCACCAGCAGAGATGGGACAGGGGTATCCGAGCAGTACTTC,CATSRDGTGVSEQYF
TRBV7-9,NA,NA,TRBJ2-3,TGTGCCAGCAGTCCCCTTCTAGAAGATACGCGGTATTTT,CASSPLLEDTRYF
TRBV6-5,NA,few,TRBJ1-2,TGTGCCAGCAGTTACTCGGGGCAGAGTAACTATGGCTACACCTTC,CASSYSGQSNYGYTF
TRBV2,NA,NA,TRBJ2-7,TGTGCCAGCAGGAGAGGGGCATCTCTATACGAGCAGTACTTC,CASRRGASLYEQYF
TRBV5-1,NA,NA,TRBJ2-3,TGCGCCAGCAGCCCCAGGGACCACACAGATACGCAGTATTTT,CASSPRDHTDTQYF
TRBV13,TRBD1,NA,TRBJ1-2,TGTGCCAGCAGCCAGCACCACAGGGGGCTTTACTATGGCTACACCTTC,CASSQHHRGLYYGYTF
TRBV5-1,TRBD1,NA,TRBJ2-1,TGCGCCAGCAGCCCGGCCAGGGGGAAGAGAGGGGATGAGCAGTTCTTC,CASSPARGKRGDEQFF
TRBV5-1,NA,few,TRBJ2-5,TGCGCCAGCAGCTTGCAGGGTCGGCAGGAAGAGACCCAGTACTTC,CASSLQGRQEETQYF
TRBV6-5,NA,NA,TRBJ2-5,TGTGCCAGCAGACGACAGAAGCCGAGGGTTGGGACCCAGTACTTC,CASRRQKPRVGTQYF
TRBV2,NA,NA,TRBJ1-6,TGTGCCAGCAGTCCGACGGTCAGGACTTCACCCCTCCACTTT,CASSPTVRTSPLHF
TRBV6-2/TRBV6-3,TRBD1,NA,TRBJ2-1,TGTGCCAGCAGCCGGGACAGGGGAGGTGAGCAGTTCTTC,CASSRDRGGEQFF
TRBV29-1,NA,many,TRBJ2-7,TGCAGCGTTGTTCGGGACGACGAGCAGTACTTC,CSVVRDDEQYF
TRBV9,NA,NA,TRBJ1-6,TGTGCCAGCAGCGTAGGTCGGGGGATCAATTCACCCCTCCACTTT,CASSVGRGINSPLHF
TRBV3-1,NA,NA,TRBJ2-1,TGTGCCAGCAGCCGAAACCTCAATGAGCAGTTCTTC,CASSRNLNEQFF
TRBV6-6,TRBD1,few,TRBJ2-1,TGTGCCAGCAGCCTTAGACAGGGGGCAAGTGATGAGCAGTTCTTC,CASSLRQGASDEQFF
TRBV15,NA,few,TRBJ1-6,TGTGCCACCAGCAGAGATGCGTACAATTCACCCCTCCACTTT,CATSRDAYNSPLHF
TRBV20-1,NA,NA,TRBJ2-5,TGCAGTGCTAGTTCCGGGGGTTCACAAGAGACCCAGTACTTC,CSASSGGSQETQYF
TRBV27,TRBD2,NA,TRBJ2-3,TGTGCCAGCAGAATAGCAATACGGGGGGGTAAAGATACGCAGTATTTT,CASRIAIRGGKDTQYF
TRBV7-9,TRBD2,NA,TRBJ2-3,TGTGCCAGCACCCCTAGCGGGGGGACCTACACAGATACGCGGTATTTT,CASTPSGGTYTDTRYF
TRBV9,NA,many,TRBJ1-5,TGTGCCAGCAGCGTAGAAGGGGGACGGCTACAGCCCCAGCATTTT,CASSVEGGRLQPQHF
TRBV27,TRBD1,few,TRBJ2-5,TGTGCCAGCAGTTACCGCGACAGGGAAGTTGAGCAGTACTTC,CASSYRDREVEQYF
TRBV9,NA,NA,TRBJ1-4,TGTGCCAGCAGCGCGGGGCGTTTGGGGAAACTGTTTTTT,CASSAGRLGKLFF
TRBV29-1,NA,NA,TRBJ1-2,TGCAGCGTTGAAGACGCAGGGGTACGGGGCTACACCTTC,CSVEDAGVRGYTF
TRBV3-1,TRBD1,few,TRBJ2-6,TGTGCCAGCAGCCATACTGGACAGGGGGAGGCCAACGTCCTGACTTTC,CASSHTGQGEANVLTF
TRBV29-1,TRBD2,once,TRBJ2-7,TGCAGCGTTGGCCGGGGAGGGGTGAGCTCCTACAATGAGCAGTACTTC,CSVGRGGVSSYNEQYF
TRBV5-1,NA,few,TRBJ2-5,TGCGCCAGCAAGATGGGAGAGACCCAGTACTTC,CASKMGETQYF
TRBV6-1,TRBD2,few,TRBJ2-3,TGTGCCAGCAGTGGGGGACTAGCGGGCCTCACAGATACGCAGTATTTT,CASSGGLAGLTDTQYF
TRBV20-1,NA,NA,TRBJ2-7,TGCAGTGCTCGGTCGGGGGGCAGGTACAATGAGCAGTACTTC,CSARSGGRYNEQYF
TRBV5-1,TRBD1,NA,TRBJ2-5,TGCGCCAGCAGCGTAGGACAGGGGGCAAGCGGAGAGACCCAGTACTTC,CASSVGQGASGETQYF